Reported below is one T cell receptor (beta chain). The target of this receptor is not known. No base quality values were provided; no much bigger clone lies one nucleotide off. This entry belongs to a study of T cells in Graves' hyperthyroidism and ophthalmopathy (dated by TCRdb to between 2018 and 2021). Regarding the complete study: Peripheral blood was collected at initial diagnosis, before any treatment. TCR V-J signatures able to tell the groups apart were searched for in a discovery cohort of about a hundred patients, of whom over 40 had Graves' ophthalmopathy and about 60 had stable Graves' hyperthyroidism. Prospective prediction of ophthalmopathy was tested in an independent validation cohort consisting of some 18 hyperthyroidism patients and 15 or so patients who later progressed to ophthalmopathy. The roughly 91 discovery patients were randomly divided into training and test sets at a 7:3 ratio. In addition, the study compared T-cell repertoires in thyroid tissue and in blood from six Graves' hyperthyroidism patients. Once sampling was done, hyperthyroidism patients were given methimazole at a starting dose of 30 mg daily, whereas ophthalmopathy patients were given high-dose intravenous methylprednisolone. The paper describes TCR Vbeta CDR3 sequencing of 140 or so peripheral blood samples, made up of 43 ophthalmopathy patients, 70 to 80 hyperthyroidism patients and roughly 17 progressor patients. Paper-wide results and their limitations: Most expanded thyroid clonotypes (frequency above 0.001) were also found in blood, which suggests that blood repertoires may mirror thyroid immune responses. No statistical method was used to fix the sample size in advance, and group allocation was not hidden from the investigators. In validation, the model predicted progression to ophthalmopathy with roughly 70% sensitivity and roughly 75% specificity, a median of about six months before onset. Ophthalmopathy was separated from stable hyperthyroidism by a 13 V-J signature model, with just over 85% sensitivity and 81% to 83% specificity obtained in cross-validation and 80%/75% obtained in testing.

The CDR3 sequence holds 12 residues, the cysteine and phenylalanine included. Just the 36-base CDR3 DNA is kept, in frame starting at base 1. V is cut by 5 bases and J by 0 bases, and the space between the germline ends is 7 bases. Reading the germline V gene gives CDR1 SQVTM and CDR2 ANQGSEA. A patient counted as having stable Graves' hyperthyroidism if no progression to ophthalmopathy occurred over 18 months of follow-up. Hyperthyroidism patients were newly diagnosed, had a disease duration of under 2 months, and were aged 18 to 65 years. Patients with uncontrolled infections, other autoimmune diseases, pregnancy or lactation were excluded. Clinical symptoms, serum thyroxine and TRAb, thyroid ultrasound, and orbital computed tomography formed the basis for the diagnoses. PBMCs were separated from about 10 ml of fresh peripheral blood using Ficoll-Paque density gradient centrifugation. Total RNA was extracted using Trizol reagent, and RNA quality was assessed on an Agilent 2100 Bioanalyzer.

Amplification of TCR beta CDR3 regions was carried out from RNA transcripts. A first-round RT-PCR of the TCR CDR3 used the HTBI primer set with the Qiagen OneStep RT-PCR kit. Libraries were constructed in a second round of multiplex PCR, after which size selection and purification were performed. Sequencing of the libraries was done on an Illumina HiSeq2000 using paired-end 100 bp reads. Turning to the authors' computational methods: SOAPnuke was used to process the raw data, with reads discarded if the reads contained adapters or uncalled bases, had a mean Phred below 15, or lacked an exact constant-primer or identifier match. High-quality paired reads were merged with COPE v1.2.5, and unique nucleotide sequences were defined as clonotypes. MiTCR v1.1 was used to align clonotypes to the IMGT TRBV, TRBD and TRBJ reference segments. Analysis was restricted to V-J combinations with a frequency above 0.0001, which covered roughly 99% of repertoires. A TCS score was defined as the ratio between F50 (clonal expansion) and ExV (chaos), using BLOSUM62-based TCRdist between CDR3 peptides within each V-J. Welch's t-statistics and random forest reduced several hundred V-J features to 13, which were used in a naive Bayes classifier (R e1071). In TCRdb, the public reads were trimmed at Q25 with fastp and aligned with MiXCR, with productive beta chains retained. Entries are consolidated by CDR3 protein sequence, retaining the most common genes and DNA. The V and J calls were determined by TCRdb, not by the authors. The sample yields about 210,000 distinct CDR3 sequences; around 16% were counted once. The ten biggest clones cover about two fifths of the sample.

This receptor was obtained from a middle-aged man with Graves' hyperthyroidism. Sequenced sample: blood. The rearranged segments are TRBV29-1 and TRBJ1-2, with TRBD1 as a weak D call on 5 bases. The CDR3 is CSVRGANYGYTF. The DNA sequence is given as TGCAGCGTTCGGGGGGCTAACTATGGCTACACCTTC.